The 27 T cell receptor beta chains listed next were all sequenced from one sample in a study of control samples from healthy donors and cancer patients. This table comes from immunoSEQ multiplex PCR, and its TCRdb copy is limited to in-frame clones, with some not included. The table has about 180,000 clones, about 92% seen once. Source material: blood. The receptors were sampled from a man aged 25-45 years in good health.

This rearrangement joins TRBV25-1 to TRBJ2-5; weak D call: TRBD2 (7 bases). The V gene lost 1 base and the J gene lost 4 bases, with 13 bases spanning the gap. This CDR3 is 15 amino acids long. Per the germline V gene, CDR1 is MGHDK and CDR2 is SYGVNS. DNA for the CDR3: TGTGCCAGCAGTGAATTAGGGGGGGGAGGAGAGACCCAGTACTTC. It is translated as CASSELGGGGETQYF.

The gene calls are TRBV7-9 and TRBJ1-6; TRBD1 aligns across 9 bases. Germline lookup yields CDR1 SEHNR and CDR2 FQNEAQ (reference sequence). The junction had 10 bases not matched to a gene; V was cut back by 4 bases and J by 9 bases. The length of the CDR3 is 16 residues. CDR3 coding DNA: TGTGCCAGCAGCTCAACAGGGGGCGCTTACGGTTCACCCCTCCACTTT. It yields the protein CASSSTGGAYGSPLHF.

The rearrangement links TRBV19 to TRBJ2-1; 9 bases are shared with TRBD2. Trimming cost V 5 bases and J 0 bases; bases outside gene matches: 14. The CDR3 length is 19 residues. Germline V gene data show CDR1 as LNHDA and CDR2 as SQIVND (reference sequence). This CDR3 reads CASSPQLGAGGGSYNEQFF. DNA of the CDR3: TGTGCCAGTAGTCCCCAGCTGGGGGCGGGAGGGGGCTCCTACAATGAGCAGTTCTTC.

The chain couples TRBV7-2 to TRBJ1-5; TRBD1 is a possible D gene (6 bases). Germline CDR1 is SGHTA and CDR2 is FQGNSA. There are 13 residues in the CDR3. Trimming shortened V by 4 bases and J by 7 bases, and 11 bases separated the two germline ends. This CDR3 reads CASSSTGWQPQHF. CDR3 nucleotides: TGTGCCAGCAGCTCCACAGGGTGGCAGCCCCAGCATTTT.

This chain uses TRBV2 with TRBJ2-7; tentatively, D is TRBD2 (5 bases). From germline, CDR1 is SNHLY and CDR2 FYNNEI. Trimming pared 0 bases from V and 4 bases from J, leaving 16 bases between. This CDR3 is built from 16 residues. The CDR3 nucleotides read TGTGCCAGCAGTGAAGCGGACTCCCGATATCCATACGAGCAGTACTTC. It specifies CASSEADSRYPYEQYF.

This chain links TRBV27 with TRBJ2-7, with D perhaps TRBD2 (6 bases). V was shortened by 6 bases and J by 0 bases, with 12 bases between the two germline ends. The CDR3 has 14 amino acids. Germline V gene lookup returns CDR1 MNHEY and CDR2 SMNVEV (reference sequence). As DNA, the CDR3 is TGTGCCAGCAGGGGGGGAGCCATCTCCTACGAGCAGTACTTC. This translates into CASRGGAISYEQYF.

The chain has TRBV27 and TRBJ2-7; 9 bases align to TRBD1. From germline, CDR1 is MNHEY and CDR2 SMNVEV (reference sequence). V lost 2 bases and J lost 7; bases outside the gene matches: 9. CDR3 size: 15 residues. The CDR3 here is CASSLTGTGTMEQYF. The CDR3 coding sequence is TGTGCCAGCAGTTTAACTGGGACAGGGACGATGGAGCAGTACTTC.

This chain's CDR3 is CATSRAGTSNYGYTF. Written as DNA, the CDR3 is TGTGCCACCAGCAGAGCCGGGACCTCGAACTATGGCTACACCTTC. V is TRBV15 and J is TRBJ1-2; D perhaps matches TRBD1 (5 bases). Germline loops: CDR1 LNHNV, CDR2 YYDKDF (reference sequence). The CDR3 runs to 15 residues. Trimming removed 1 base at V and 2 bases at J, with 11 bases between.

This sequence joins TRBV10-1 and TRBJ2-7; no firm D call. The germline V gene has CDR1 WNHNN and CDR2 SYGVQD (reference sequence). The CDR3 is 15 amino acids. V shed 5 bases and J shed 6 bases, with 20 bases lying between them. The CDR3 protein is CASSHTDSPPGEQYF. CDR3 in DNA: TGCGCCAGCAGTCACACAGACTCTCCCCCCGGCGAGCAGTACTTC.

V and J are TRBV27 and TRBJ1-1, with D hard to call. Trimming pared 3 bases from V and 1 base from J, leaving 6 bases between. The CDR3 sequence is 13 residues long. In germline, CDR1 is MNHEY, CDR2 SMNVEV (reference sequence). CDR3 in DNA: TGTGCCAGCAGTTTTGGAGCGAACACTGAAGCTTTCTTT. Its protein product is CASSFGANTEAFF.

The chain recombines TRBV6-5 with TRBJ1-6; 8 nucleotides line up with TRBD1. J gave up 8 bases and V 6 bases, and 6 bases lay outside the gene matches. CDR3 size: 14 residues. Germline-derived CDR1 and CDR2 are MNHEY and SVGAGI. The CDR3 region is CASRGQGDHSPLHF. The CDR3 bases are TGTGCCAGCAGAGGACAGGGCGATCATTCACCCCTCCACTTT.

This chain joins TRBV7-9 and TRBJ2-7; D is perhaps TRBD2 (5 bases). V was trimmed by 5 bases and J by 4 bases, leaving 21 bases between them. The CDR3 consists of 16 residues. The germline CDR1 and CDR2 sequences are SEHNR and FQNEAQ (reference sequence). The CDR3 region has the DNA TGTGCCAGCAGCCTCCCCGACAACCCCTCGGGGTACGAGCAGTACTTC. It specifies CASSLPDNPSGYEQYF.

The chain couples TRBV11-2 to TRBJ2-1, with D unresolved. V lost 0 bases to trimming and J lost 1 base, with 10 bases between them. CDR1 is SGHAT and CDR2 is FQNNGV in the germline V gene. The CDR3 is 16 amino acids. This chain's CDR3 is CASSLEGSRSYNEQFF. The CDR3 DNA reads TGTGCCAGCAGCTTAGAGGGCAGCAGATCCTACAATGAGCAGTTCTTC.

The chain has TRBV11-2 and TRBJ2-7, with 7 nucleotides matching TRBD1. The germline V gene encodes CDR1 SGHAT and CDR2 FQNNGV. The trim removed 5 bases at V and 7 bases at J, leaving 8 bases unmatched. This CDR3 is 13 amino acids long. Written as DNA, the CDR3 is TGTGCCAGCAGCCCCTCCACAGGGGAAGAGCAGTACTTC. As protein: CASSPSTGEEQYF.

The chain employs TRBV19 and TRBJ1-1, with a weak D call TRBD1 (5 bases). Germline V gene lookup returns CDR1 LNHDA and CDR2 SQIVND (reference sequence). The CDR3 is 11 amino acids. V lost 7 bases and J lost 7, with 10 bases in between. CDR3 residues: CASTEGIEAFF. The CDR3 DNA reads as TGTGCCAGTACGGAGGGGATTGAAGCTTTCTTT. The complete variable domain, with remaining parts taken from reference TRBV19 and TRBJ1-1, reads DGGITQSPKYLFRKEGQNVTLSCEQNLNHDAMYWYRQDPGQGLRLIYYSQIVNDFQKGDIAEGYSVSREKKESFPLTVTSAQKNPTAFYLCASTEGIEAFFGQGTRLTVV.

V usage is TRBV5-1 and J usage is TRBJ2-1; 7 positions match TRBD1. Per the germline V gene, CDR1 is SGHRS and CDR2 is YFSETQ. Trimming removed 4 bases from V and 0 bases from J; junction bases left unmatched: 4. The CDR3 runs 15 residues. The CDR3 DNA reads TGCGCCAGCAGCGACAGGGTTAGCTCCTACAATGAGCAGTTCTTC. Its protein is CASSDRVSSYNEQFF.

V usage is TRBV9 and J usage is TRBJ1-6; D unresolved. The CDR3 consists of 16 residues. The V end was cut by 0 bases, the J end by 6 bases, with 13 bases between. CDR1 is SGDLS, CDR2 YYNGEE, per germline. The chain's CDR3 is CASSVEGGTPNSPLHF. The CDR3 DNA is TGTGCCAGCAGCGTAGAGGGAGGCACCCCTAATTCACCCCTCCACTTT.

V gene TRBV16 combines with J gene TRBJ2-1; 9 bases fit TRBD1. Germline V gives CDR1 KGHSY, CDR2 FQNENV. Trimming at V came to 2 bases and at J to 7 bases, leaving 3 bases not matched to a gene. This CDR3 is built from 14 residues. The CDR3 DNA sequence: TGTGCCAGCAGCCAAGGGACAGGGTTGAATGAGCAGTTCTTC. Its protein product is CASSQGTGLNEQFF.

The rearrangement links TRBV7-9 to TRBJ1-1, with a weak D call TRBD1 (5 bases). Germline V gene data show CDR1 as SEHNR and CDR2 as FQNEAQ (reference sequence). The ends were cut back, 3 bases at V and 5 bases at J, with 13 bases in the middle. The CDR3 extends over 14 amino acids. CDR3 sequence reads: CASSFLGGKTEAFF. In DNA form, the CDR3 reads TGTGCCAGCAGCTTTTTGGGGGGAAAGACTGAAGCTTTCTTT.

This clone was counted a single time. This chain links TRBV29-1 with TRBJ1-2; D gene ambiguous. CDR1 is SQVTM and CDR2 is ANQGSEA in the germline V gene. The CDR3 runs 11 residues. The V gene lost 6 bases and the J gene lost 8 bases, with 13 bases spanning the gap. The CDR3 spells CSVFAGDGYTF. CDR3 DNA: TGCAGCGTATTTGCAGGAGACGGCTACACCTTC.

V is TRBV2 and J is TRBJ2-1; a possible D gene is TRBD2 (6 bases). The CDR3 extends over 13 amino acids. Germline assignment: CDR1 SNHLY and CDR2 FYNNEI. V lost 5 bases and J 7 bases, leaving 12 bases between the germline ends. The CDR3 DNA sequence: TGTGCCAGCAGTTGGGAGGCGGTAAATGAGCAGTTCTTC. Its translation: CASSWEAVNEQFF.

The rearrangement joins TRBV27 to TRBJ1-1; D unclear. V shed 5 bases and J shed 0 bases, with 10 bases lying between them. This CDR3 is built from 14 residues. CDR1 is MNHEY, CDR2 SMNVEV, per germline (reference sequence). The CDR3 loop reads CASSPLVMNTEAFF. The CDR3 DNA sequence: TGTGCCAGCAGTCCCTTGGTCATGAACACTGAAGCTTTCTTT.

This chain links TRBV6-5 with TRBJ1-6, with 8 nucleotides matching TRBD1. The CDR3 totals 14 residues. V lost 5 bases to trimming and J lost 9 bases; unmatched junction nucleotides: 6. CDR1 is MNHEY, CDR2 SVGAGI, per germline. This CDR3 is CASSPEDRVSPLHF. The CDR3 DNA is TGTGCCAGCAGTCCGGAGGACAGGGTTTCACCCCTCCACTTT.

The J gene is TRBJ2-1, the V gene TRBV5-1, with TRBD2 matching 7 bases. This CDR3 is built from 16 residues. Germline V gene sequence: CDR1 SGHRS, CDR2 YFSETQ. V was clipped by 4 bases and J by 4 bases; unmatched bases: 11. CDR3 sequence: CASSPTASGVYNEQFF. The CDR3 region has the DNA TGCGCCAGCAGCCCCACGGCTAGCGGAGTTTACAATGAGCAGTTCTTC.

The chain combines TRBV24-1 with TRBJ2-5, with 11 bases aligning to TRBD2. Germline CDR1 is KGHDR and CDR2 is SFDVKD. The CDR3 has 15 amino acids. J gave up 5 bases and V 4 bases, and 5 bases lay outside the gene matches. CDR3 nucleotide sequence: TGTGCCACCAGTGAGTCTAGCGGGGGGACGGAGACCCAGTACTTC. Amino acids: CATSESSGGTETQYF.

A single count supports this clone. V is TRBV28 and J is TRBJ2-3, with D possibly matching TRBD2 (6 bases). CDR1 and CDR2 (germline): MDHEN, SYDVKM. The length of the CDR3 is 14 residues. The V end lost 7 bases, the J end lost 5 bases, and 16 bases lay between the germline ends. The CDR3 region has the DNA TGTGCCAGCATGTCCCCGGGAGCGGGAGATACGCAGTATTTT. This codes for CASMSPGAGDTQYF.

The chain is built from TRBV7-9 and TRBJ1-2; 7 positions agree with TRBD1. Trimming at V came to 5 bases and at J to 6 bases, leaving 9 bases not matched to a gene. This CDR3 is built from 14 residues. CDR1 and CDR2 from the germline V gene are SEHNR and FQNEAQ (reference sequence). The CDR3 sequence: CASSKMTGFDGYTF. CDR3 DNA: TGTGCCAGCAGCAAAATGACAGGGTTTGATGGCTACACCTTC.